This TCR beta chain was retrieved from a study of T cells after yellow fever vaccination. This clonotype was counted ten times or more. TCRdb re-called the 5' RACE reads with MiXCR, one entry per CDR3 protein. In the table there are roughly 140,000 distinct CDR3 sequences, roughly 8.2% of which are singletons. V lost 1 base to trimming and J lost 4 bases, with 9 bases between them. The CDR3 is 14 amino acids. Germline V lookup: CDR1 MDHEN, CDR2 SYDVKM. The sample in question was CD4+ T cells sorted from PBMCs, obtained 5 days after the yellow fever booster vaccination. The TCR originated in a man aged 25 to 40 who received the YFV17D yellow fever vaccine. The chain employs TRBV28 and TRBJ2-3; possibly TRBD2 for D (6 bases). The CDR3 sequence is CASSLFTGADTQYF. The CDR3 nucleotides are TGTGCCAGCAGTTTATTTACGGGAGCAGATACGCAGTATTTT. Based on the CDR3 plus reference TRBV28 and TRBJ2-3, the full variable domain is DVKVTQSSRYLVKRTGEKVFLECVQDMDHENMFWYRQDPGLGLRLIYFSYDVKMKEKGDIPEGYSVSREKKERFSLILESASTNQTSMYLCASSLFTGADTQYFGPGTRLTVL.